This TCR beta chain originates from a study of T cells after yellow fever vaccination. MiXCR, run by TCRdb on the 5' RACE reads, gives a single entry per CDR3 protein. The sample consists of 120,000 or so distinct CDR3 sequences, about 15% of them appearing once. V was shortened by 0 bases and J by 4 bases, with 18 bases between the two germline ends. CDR3 length equals 16 residues. From germline, CDR1 is SQVTM and CDR2 ANQGSEA. The chain combines TRBV29-1 with TRBJ1-2; perhaps TRBD1 as D (5 bases). This receptor was identified in a man younger than 30 who received the YFV17D yellow fever vaccine. The sample consisted of CD8+ T cells sorted from PBMCs, taken 5 days after the yellow fever booster vaccination. CDR3 sequence: CSVEDASGAGAYGYTF. The CDR3 DNA is TGCAGCGTTGAAGACGCAAGCGGGGCTGGGGCCTATGGCTACACCTTC.